The rows below give T cell receptor beta chains drawn from one sample of a study of identical twins. MiXCR, run by TCRdb on the 5' RACE reads, gives a single entry per CDR3 protein. The sample lists around 280,000 distinct CDR3 sequences; less than 9% were seen once. These data were also filed under a second study, of yellow fever vaccine responses in identical twins.

Sequenced input: memory (CD45RO+) T cells sorted from blood. These receptors were taken from a young woman in good health. Each CDR3 is given without its conserved first and last residue. The order of the fields is V gene, clone size, D gene, J gene, CDR3 protein. D genes are given only for firm matches. Size values are once, few and many counts, or a class for expanded clones, and some rows have none.

V gene: TRBV9; clone size: few; D gene: TRBD1; J gene: TRBJ2-1; CDR3 protein: ASSRRQGSSYNEQF
V gene: TRBV12-3/TRBV12-4; clone size: many; D gene: TRBD2; J gene: TRBJ2-5; CDR3 protein: ASSRSGRGRETQY
V gene: TRBV20-1; clone size: few; D gene: NA; J gene: TRBJ2-1; CDR3 protein: SARDLQGSGNEQF
V gene: TRBV28; clone size: NA; D gene: NA; J gene: TRBJ1-6; CDR3 protein: ASSFGGVWDSPLH
V gene: TRBV5-6; clone size: NA; D gene: TRBD2; J gene: TRBJ2-7; CDR3 protein: ASSWSGTSGSGEQY
V gene: TRBV3-1; clone size: many; D gene: TRBD2; J gene: TRBJ2-3; CDR3 protein: ASSQDGRLAGGPYSTDTQY
V gene: TRBV5-1; clone size: many; D gene: NA; J gene: TRBJ2-1; CDR3 protein: ASSFALGRGSYNEQF
V gene: TRBV20-1; clone size: NA; D gene: TRBD1; J gene: TRBJ1-4; CDR3 protein: SARMGQGYEKLF
V gene: TRBV20-1; clone size: many; D gene: TRBD2; J gene: TRBJ2-1; CDR3 protein: SALEGTTLRWF
V gene: TRBV20-1; clone size: NA; D gene: TRBD1; J gene: TRBJ2-2; CDR3 protein: STQQGATGELF
V gene: TRBV5-1; clone size: many; D gene: NA; J gene: TRBJ2-1; CDR3 protein: ASSYKPGASSYNEQF